This paragraph reports one T cell receptor beta chain. Via MiXCR, TCRdb re-called the 5' RACE reads, giving one row per CDR3 protein. Of around 470,000 distinct CDR3 sequences in the sample, over 15% were seen once. The CDR3 totals 15 residues. Trimming removed 3 bases at V and 3 bases at J, with 14 bases between. Per germline, CDR1 SGHTA and CDR2 FQGNSA. This sample is drawn from a study of T-cell memory formation after mild COVID-19. The clonotype originates from an adult woman who had mild COVID-19 (a few samples of this study predate the infection). Cell type and time point are not known. This chain joins TRBV7-2 and TRBJ2-5, with TRBD2 as a possible D gene (6 bases). The source material was PBMCs or a T cell subset sorted from them (not recorded which). In DNA, the CDR3 is TGTGCCAGCAGCTTGGCCAACGGGAGAAAAGAGACCCAGTACTTC. Translation: CASSLANGRKETQYF.